A single sample gave rise to the 26 T cell receptor beta chains below, sequenced in a study of cytomegalovirus exposure and HLA in healthy donors. It was with 60 Vbeta and 13 Jbeta primers that the PCR ran. Only in-frame clones appear in the TCRdb table, and some are missing; sequencing was by immunoSEQ multiplex PCR. The sample consists of about 160,000 clones, 82% of them appearing once. Sequences were obtained from PBMCs. The source is a girl aged 5-17 years in good health and CMV-seropositive.

This chain joins TRBV5-8 and TRBJ2-1, with no clear D. Trimming stripped 0 bases from V and 0 bases from J, with 7 bases between. The germline CDR1 and CDR2 sequences are SGHTS and YDEGEE. This CDR3 spans 15 amino acids. The CDR3: CASSLVGYSYNEQFF. The CDR3 DNA follows: TGTGCCAGCAGCTTGGTGGGCTACTCCTACAATGAGCAGTTCTTC.

The gene calls are TRBV28 and TRBJ1-2; no definite D call. CDR1 is MDHEN and CDR2 is SYDVKM in the germline V gene. CDR3 length: 15 amino acids. V lost 3 bases and J 2 bases, leaving 13 bases between the germline ends. CDR3 amino acids: CASSFKPWANYGYTF. The CDR3 nucleotides read TGTGCCAGCAGTTTTAAGCCTTGGGCGAACTATGGCTACACCTTC.

V usage is TRBV6-5 and J usage is TRBJ2-5, with D perhaps matching TRBD2 (5 bases). This CDR3 is 15 amino acids long. V was pared by 11 bases and J by 1 base, with 20 bases between. Germline loops: CDR1 MNHEY, CDR2 SVGAGI. The CDR3 loop reads CASGVVGSIQETQYF. The CDR3 bases are TGTGCCTCCGGAGTCGTAGGGAGCATCCAAGAGACCCAGTACTTC.

This rearrangement joins TRBV7-6 to TRBJ1-1; 7 bases align to TRBD1. The CDR3 loop spans 13 amino acids. Germline-derived CDR1 and CDR2 are SGHVS and FNYEAQ. Trimming removed 6 bases from V and 1 base from J; junction bases left unmatched: 2. The CDR3 sequence is CASRRTGNTEAFF. CDR3 nucleotides: TGTGCCAGCAGGCGGACAGGGAACACTGAAGCTTTCTTT.

Points on this clone: At one end the junction does not follow the germline gene, possibly because of a read error. The genes are TRBV7-7 and TRBJ2-5; D perhaps matches TRBD2 (6 bases). The CDR3 consists of 13 residues. Germline V gene sequence: CDR1 SSHAT, CDR2 FNYEAQ (reference sequence). As DNA, the CDR3 is TGTGCTAGCAGCCCAGCCGGGAGAGAGACCCAGTACTTC. This gives the protein CASSPAGRETQYF.

J is TRBJ1-5 and V is TRBV4-3, with 8 bases identical to TRBD1. Germline CDR1 and CDR2: LGHNA and YSLEER. After removal of 0 bases from V and 5 bases from J, the junction contained 9 bases not matched to a gene. This CDR3 spans 17 amino acids. CDR3 bases: TGCGCCAGCAGCCAAGATCAAACGACAGGGGCCCATCAGCCCCAGCATTTT. It encodes CASSQDQTTGAHQPQHF.

The rearrangement links TRBV15 to TRBJ2-5; maybe TRBD1 (6 bases). V shed 0 bases and J shed 5 bases, with 13 bases lying between them. The CDR3 extends over 15 amino acids. Germline values: CDR1 LNHNV, CDR2 YYDKDF (reference sequence). The CDR3 loop is CATSRDSRGIETQYF. The CDR3 coding sequence is TGTGCCACCAGCAGAGATTCTAGGGGGATCGAGACCCAGTACTTC.

The rearrangement links TRBV9 to TRBJ2-7; possible D gene TRBD1, 6 bases. Deletions cut 0 bases from V and 6 bases from J, with 19 bases between. From germline, CDR1 is SGDLS and CDR2 YYNGEE. The CDR3 is made up of 16 amino acids. The CDR3 region has the DNA TGTGCCAGCAGCGTAGTCAGGAGGCAGGGGTGGGGCGAGCAGTACTTC. It yields the protein CASSVVRRQGWGEQYF.

This chain links TRBV10-3 with TRBJ1-2; 7 bases map to TRBD1. The CDR3 runs 13 residues. The V gene's germline CDR1 is ENHRY and CDR2 SYGVKD. The ends lost 6 bases at V and 8 bases at J; junction bases unmatched: 9. The CDR3 is CAISSDRRPGYTF. CDR3 in DNA: TGTGCCATCAGCTCGGACAGGCGACCAGGCTACACCTTC.

The chain carries TRBV5-1 and TRBJ2-2; D possibly corresponds to TRBD2 (6 bases). Germline assignment: CDR1 SGHRS and CDR2 YFSETQ. CDR3 size: 16 residues. V was trimmed by 1 base and J by 5 bases, leaving 15 bases between them. In DNA form, the CDR3 reads TGCGCCAGCAGCTTGCAGGATCCGGAGGGAACCGGGGAGCTGTTTTTT. Its protein product is CASSLQDPEGTGELFF. Full variable domain (remainder filled in from reference TRBV5-1 and TRBJ2-2): KAGVTQTPRYLIKTRGQQVTLSCSPISGHRSVSWYQQTPGQGLQFLFEYFSETQRNKGNFPGRFSGRQFSNSRSEMNVSTLELGDSALYLCASSLQDPEGTGELFFGEGSRLTVL.

The chain links TRBV6-5 to TRBJ2-1; D perhaps matches TRBD1 (6 bases). V was pared by 8 bases and J by 5 bases, with 19 bases between. Germline V lookup: CDR1 MNHEY, CDR2 SVGAGI. CDR3 length: 15 residues. In nucleotides, the CDR3 is TGTGCCAGCTCCTGGACCCGGGACACCAACAATGAGCAGTTCTTC. It codes for CASSWTRDTNNEQFF.

The CDR3 nucleotides are TGTGCCAGCAGCTTGGAGGGGTTGTACGAGCAGTACTTC. Translation: CASSLEGLYEQYF. The chain has TRBV5-6 and TRBJ2-7, with D possibly matching TRBD1 (5 bases). The CDR3 runs to 13 residues. Trimming shortened V by 0 bases and J by 4 bases, and 8 bases separated the two germline ends. Germline assignment: CDR1 SGHDT and CDR2 YYEEEE. The full variable domain, completed using reference TRBV5-6 and TRBJ2-7, is DAGVTQSPTHLIKTRGQQVTLRCSPKSGHDTVSWYQQALGQGPQFIFQYYEEEERQRGNFPDRFSGHQFPNYSSELNVNALLLGDSALYLCASSLEGLYEQYFGPGTRLTVT.

The chain combines TRBV7-9 with TRBJ1-1; D gene ambiguous. The CDR3 contains 12 residues. Germline V CDR1 and CDR2: SEHNR, FQNEAQ (reference sequence). The germline V and J ends were trimmed by 5 bases and 0 bases, with 4 bases remaining between them. The CDR3 DNA reads TGTGCCAGCAGCCCAATGAACACTGAAGCTTTCTTT. Its protein is CASSPMNTEAFF.

CDR3 region: CASTPEALVEQYF. The CDR3 DNA follows: TGTGCCAGCACACCCGAGGCCCTCGTCGAGCAGTACTTC. V usage is TRBV2 and J usage is TRBJ2-7; no definite D call. Germline CDR1 and CDR2: SNHLY and FYNNEI. V shed 7 bases and J shed 6 bases, with 16 bases lying between them. The CDR3 has 13 residues.

This clone appeared once. The chain couples TRBV28 to TRBJ1-5, with a tentative D call TRBD1 (6 bases). The CDR3 sequence is 18 residues long. Trimming cost V 2 bases and J 1 base, with 18 bases left between them. CDR1 and CDR2 from the germline V gene are MDHEN and SYDVKM. Here the CDR3 reads CASSLGYPTGRSNQPQHF. CDR3 bases: TGTGCCAGCAGTTTAGGCTACCCGACAGGAAGAAGCAATCAGCCCCAGCATTTT.

This rearrangement joins TRBV19 to TRBJ2-3; a weak D match, TRBD1 (5 bases). The V gene's germline CDR1 is LNHDA and CDR2 SQIVND (reference sequence). The CDR3 runs 13 residues. V was pared by 6 bases and J by 4 bases, with 11 bases between. CDR3 in DNA: TGTGCCAGTAGACCGCCCAGGGCAGATACGCAGTATTTT. Translated: CASRPPRADTQYF.

The chain is built from TRBV12-5 and TRBJ2-1, with 9 bases aligning to TRBD1. The V gene end was trimmed by 6 bases and the J gene end by 7 bases; junction bases not matched to a gene: 7. This CDR3 region has 14 residues. CDR1 and CDR2 from the germline V gene are LGHNT and FRNRAP. The CDR3 spells CASGTTGGRNEQFF. Written as DNA, the CDR3 is TGTGCTAGTGGAACGACAGGGGGTCGGAATGAGCAGTTCTTC. Full variable domain (missing parts from reference TRBV12-5 and TRBJ2-1): DARVTQTPRHKVTEMGQEVTMRCQPILGHNTVFWYRQTMMQGLELLAYFRNRAPLDDSGMPKDRFSAEMPDATLATLKIQPSEPRDSAVYFCASGTTGGRNEQFFGPGTRLTVL.

This clone has a handful of counts. CDR3 in DNA: TGCGCCAGCAGCCAATACGGACAGGGCGGAGAGACCCAGTACTTC. This encodes CASSQYGQGGETQYF. The chain links TRBV5-1 to TRBJ2-5; 8 positions agree with TRBD1. The J segment lost 4 bases and the V segment lost 4 bases, leaving 9 bases of the junction unmatched. The CDR3 covers 15 residues. Looked up from germline, CDR1 is SGHRS and CDR2 is YFSETQ.

V and J are TRBV5-8 and TRBJ1-1, with 8 nucleotides matching TRBD1. The CDR3 is 16 residues long. V was pared by 3 bases and J by 1 base, with 8 bases of the junction left unmatched. Germline-derived CDR1 and CDR2 are SGHTS and YDEGEE. The CDR3 region has the DNA TGTGCCAGCAGCTCGGGACAGGCCCTATGGAACACTGAAGCTTTCTTT. It specifies CASSSGQALWNTEAFF. Variable domain in full (rest from reference TRBV5-8 and TRBJ1-1): EAGVTQSPTHLIKTRGQQATLRCSPISGHTSVYWYQQALGLGLQFLLWYDEGEERNRGNFPPRFSGRQFPNYSSELNVNALELEDSALYLCASSSGQALWNTEAFFGQGTRLTVV.

The sample holds one count of this clone. The gene calls are TRBV28 and TRBJ1-5, with TRBD1 matching 7 bases. CDR1 MDHEN and CDR2 SYDVKM come from the germline V gene. This CDR3 is built from 15 residues. After removal of 5 bases from V and 6 bases from J, the junction contained 10 bases not matched to a gene. The CDR3 DNA sequence: TGTGCCAGCAGTGAGGGAGACAGGGCGTTTCAGCCCCAGCATTTT. It specifies CASSEGDRAFQPQHF.

The gene calls are TRBV27 and TRBJ1-5, with D maybe TRBD1 (5 bases). CDR1 and CDR2 from the germline V gene are MNHEY and SMNVEV (reference sequence). V was pared by 1 base and J by 5 bases, with 9 bases between. The CDR3 loop spans 14 amino acids. The chain's CDR3 is CASSLFQGYQPQHF. Written as DNA, the CDR3 is TGTGCCAGCAGTTTATTTCAGGGTTATCAGCCCCAGCATTTT.

This rearrangement joins TRBV5-1 to TRBJ1-2, with D possibly matching TRBD1 (6 bases). The V gene lost 4 bases and the J gene lost 0 bases, with 13 bases spanning the gap. Germline CDR1 is SGHRS and CDR2 is YFSETQ. This CDR3 region has 15 residues. The CDR3: CASSAGTPSNYGYTF. Here the CDR3 DNA reads TGCGCCAGCAGCGCCGGGACACCTTCTAACTATGGCTACACCTTC.

The chain links TRBV29-1 to TRBJ1-1, with no clear D. V lost 2 bases, J lost 7 bases, and 8 bases lay in between. Germline-derived CDR1 and CDR2 are SQVTM and ANQGSEA. This CDR3 is 11 amino acids long. Here the CDR3 reads CSVELDNEAFF. In nucleotides, the CDR3 is TGCAGCGTTGAACTCGACAATGAAGCTTTCTTT. Variable domain in full (rest from reference TRBV29-1 and TRBJ1-1): SAVISQKPSRDICQRGTSLTIQCQVDSQVTMMFWYRQQPGQSLTLIATANQGSEATYESGFVIDKFPISRPNLTFSTLTVSNMSPEDSSIYLCSVELDNEAFFGQGTRLTVV.

The rearrangement joins TRBV7-9 to TRBJ1-1; D remains unclear. Trimming left V 3 bases short and J 5 bases short, with 10 bases between. From germline, CDR1 is SEHNR and CDR2 FQNEAQ (reference sequence). The CDR3 has 13 residues. The CDR3 DNA sequence: TGTGCCAGCAGCTTCGACCGAGGGACTGAAGCTTTCTTT. As protein: CASSFDRGTEAFF.

The chain recombines TRBV18 with TRBJ2-3, with 9 positions matching TRBD2. Trimming at V came to 6 bases and at J to 4 bases, leaving 8 bases not matched to a gene. Germline loops: CDR1 KGHSH, CDR2 LQKENI. The CDR3 has 15 residues. The CDR3 DNA reads as TGTGCCAGCTCGCCCCCGGGACTAGCCCCAGATACGCAGTATTTT. This gives the protein CASSPPGLAPDTQYF. Based on the CDR3 plus reference TRBV18 and TRBJ2-3, the full variable domain is NAGVMQNPRHLVRRRGQEARLRCSPMKGHSHVYWYRQLPEEGLKFMVYLQKENIIDESGMPKERFSAEFPKEGPSILRIQQVVRGDSAAYFCASSPPGLAPDTQYFGPGTRLTVL.

V and J are TRBV7-2 and TRBJ2-2; a possible D gene is TRBD2 (5 bases). The V end was cut by 6 bases, the J end by 8 bases, with 16 bases between. This CDR3 region has 14 residues. The V gene's germline CDR1 is SGHTA and CDR2 FQGNSA. The CDR3 DNA follows: TGTGCCAGCAGTCCCACCTCTCGGGGTGGGGAGCTGTTTTTT. Translated: CASSPTSRGGELFF.